This T cell receptor (beta chain) comes out of a study of PD-1 blockade in classical Hodgkin lymphoma. To note about this clone: Its target is not known.

Whole-study results and caveats: At baseline, newly diagnosed patients reportedly showed less TCR diversity than healthy donors.

Stated time point: newly diagnosed, previously untreated cHL patient sample. As a comparison, the study used PBMCs from newly diagnosed, untreated classical Hodgkin lymphoma. J lost 5 bases, V lost 5 bases, and 6 bases had no gene match. The CDR3 is made up of 13 amino acids. Germline loops: CDR1 SQVTM, CDR2 ANQGSEA. Profiled with immunoSEQ multiplex PCR; TCRdb holds only in-frame clones, not every one. The sample records approximately 17,000 clones, 80% to 95% being singletons. V is TRBV29-1 and J is TRBJ2-7; 10 nucleotides align to TRBD2. Sequencing was performed on peripheral blood mononuclear cells (PBMCs). The sequence came from a human donor with classical Hodgkin lymphoma. This CDR3 reads CSVFGLAVHEQYF. The DNA for the CDR3 is TGCAGCGTTTTCGGACTAGCGGTCCACGAGCAGTACTTC.